One TCR beta chain is described in this entry. The antigen is not known. These data are taken from a study of OX40 agonist ivuxolimab in advanced cancers. Overall study results and limits: Some of the lowest clonal expansion was seen in partial responders at 0.1-3.0 mg/kg.

Clones were sequenced by immunoSEQ multiplex PCR, and TCRdb holds only the in-frame ones, with some missing. The table records approximately 58,000 clones, around 84% of them present only once. Germline V CDR1 and CDR2: SGHAT, FQDESV (reference sequence). This CDR3 is built from 14 residues. Trimming took 0 bases from V and 9 from J; bases not matched to a gene: 7. This TCR derives from an adult with an advanced solid tumor such as melanoma, head and neck, liver or kidney cancer. The V and J genes are TRBV11-1 and TRBJ1-1; TRBD1 matches at 7 bases. The starting material was CD4+ or CD8+ T cells sorted from blood, obtained in a trial of the OX40 agonist ivuxolimab. This CDR3 reads CASSLASGQFQAFF. CDR3 in DNA: TGTGCCAGCAGCTTAGCTTCGGGACAGTTTCAAGCTTTCTTT.